This entry lists 26 T cell receptor beta chains sequenced from one sample in a study of blood T cell repertoires in COVID-19. Generated by immunoSEQ multiplex PCR, the TCRdb table keeps only in-frame clones and is missing some. The repertoire includes over 200,000 clones, over 65% of them detected once, and 2.5% to 4% sits in the top ten. Sequenced: peripheral blood. The receptor set was obtained from a woman aged 80 or older with acute or convalescent COVID-19.

This clone was picked up one time. The rearrangement joins TRBV2 to TRBJ1-6; TRBD1 matches 8 bases. Looked up from germline, CDR1 is SNHLY and CDR2 is FYNNEI. The CDR3 is made up of 14 amino acids. Trimming removed 4 bases from V and 7 bases from J; junction bases left unmatched: 3. DNA for the CDR3: TGTGCCAGCAGTGGACAGGGGTGGAATTCACCCCTCCACTTT. It translates to CASSGQGWNSPLHF.

This clone showed up just a few times. Because it lacks the conserved phenylalanine or tryptophan at the end, this CDR3 is likely a read error. Because the CDR3's place on the DNA is in doubt, the DNA is left out and the CDR3 is given as listed by TCRdb. The J gene is TRBJ2-7, the V gene TRBV9; the D segment call TRBD2 is taken from the table without a DNA check. Germline CDR1 and CDR2: SGDLS and YYNGEE. The CDR3 is 8 residues long, ends included. The CDR3 region is CASSPLVG.

This clone was picked up a small number of times. The chain links TRBV19 to TRBJ1-5; D perhaps matches TRBD1 (6 bases). The CDR3 sequence is 15 residues long. Between the trimmed V and J ends, which lost 1 base and 2 bases, there was a span of 9 bases. The germline V gene encodes CDR1 LNHDA and CDR2 SQIVND (reference sequence). CDR3 protein: CASSIGQVGNQPQHF. CDR3 nucleotides: TGTGCCAGTAGTATAGGACAGGTCGGCAATCAGCCCCAGCATTTT.

The chain is built from TRBV6-5 and TRBJ2-1, with D possibly being TRBD1 (6 bases). Per germline, CDR1 MNHEY and CDR2 SVGAGI. The length of the CDR3 is 11 residues. Trimming pared 7 bases from V and 8 bases from J, leaving 9 bases between. CDR3 loop: CASTGADEQFF. The CDR3 DNA sequence: TGTGCCAGCACAGGGGCCGATGAGCAGTTCTTC.

This clone was seen only a few times. The chain combines TRBV7-8 with TRBJ2-3, with a weak D call TRBD2 (5 bases). Germline CDR1 is SGHVS and CDR2 is FQNEAQ. This CDR3 is 15 amino acids long. V was pared by 2 bases and J by 3 bases, with 12 bases between. Here the CDR3 reads CASSLRRVWTDTQYF. CDR3 nucleotide sequence: TGTGCCAGCAGCTTACGGCGGGTCTGGACAGATACGCAGTATTTT.

V gene TRBV6-5 combines with J gene TRBJ2-3, with D maybe TRBD1 (5 bases). The CDR3 covers 15 residues. Trimming pared 0 bases from V and 4 bases from J, leaving 11 bases between. The germline gives CDR1 MNHEY, CDR2 SVGAGI. The CDR3 DNA sequence: TGTGCCAGCAGTTACTCTGGCAGGGCGGCAGATACGCAGTATTTT. Its translation is CASSYSGRAADTQYF.

The chain has TRBV7-9 and TRBJ1-1; 7 bases are shared with TRBD1. The V segment lost 5 bases and the J segment 0 bases; nucleotides outside the gene matches: 12. CDR1 is SEHNR and CDR2 is FQNEAQ in the germline V gene (reference sequence). The CDR3 is 17 residues long. CDR3 coding DNA: TGTGCCAGCAGCCGCCTTGGTATGGGACAGATGAACACTGAAGCTTTCTTT. Protein: CASSRLGMGQMNTEAFF. Supplemented by reference TRBV7-9 and TRBJ1-1, the full variable domain reads DTGVSQNPRHKITKRGQNVTFRCDPISEHNRLYWYRQTLGQGPEFLTYFQNEAQLEKSRLLSDRFSAERPKGSFSTLEIQRTEQGDSAMYLCASSRLGMGQMNTEAFFGQGTRLTVV.

This clone was found a few times. V gene TRBV2 combines with J gene TRBJ2-7; perhaps TRBD1 as D (6 bases). Deletions cut 7 bases from V and 7 bases from J, with 17 bases between. The CDR3 consists of 13 residues. Germline CDR1 is SNHLY and CDR2 is FYNNEI. The CDR3 sequence is CASKWSPQGEQYF. The CDR3 DNA is TGTGCCAGCAAGTGGTCCCCCCAGGGGGAGCAGTACTTC. Looking up the rest from reference TRBV2 and TRBJ2-7 gives the full variable domain: EPEVTQTPSHQVTQMGQEVILRCVPISNHLYFYWYRQILGQKVEFLVSFYNNEISEKSEIFDDQFSVERPDGSNFTLKIRSTKLEDSAMYFCASKWSPQGEQYFGPGTRLTVT.

This chain connects TRBV6-5 to TRBJ2-7; 8 bases align to TRBD1. With V trimmed by 6 bases and J by 3 bases, 10 bases remained unmatched. The CDR3 has 15 residues. The germline V gene encodes CDR1 MNHEY and CDR2 SVGAGI. Written as DNA, the CDR3 is TGTGCCAGCAGAACCCCAACGACAGGGGTCTACGAGCAGTACTTC. Translated: CASRTPTTGVYEQYF.

The rearrangement joins TRBV3-1 (or the pseudogene TRBV3-2) to TRBJ1-2; D gene unclear. V lost 1 base, J lost 5 bases, and 8 bases lay in between. CDR3 length: 13 amino acids. Germline assignment: CDR1 LGHDT and CDR2 YNNKEL (reference sequence). CDR3 in amino acids: CASSQGTVYGYTF. In DNA, the CDR3 is TGTGCCAGCAGCCAAGGAACAGTTTATGGCTACACCTTC.

The V call is TRBV28, the J call TRBJ1-2; TRBD1 might be the D (5 bases). Trimming pared 8 bases from V and 5 bases from J, leaving 18 bases between. The germline V gene encodes CDR1 MDHEN and CDR2 SYDVKM. The CDR3 covers 14 residues. Here the CDR3 DNA reads TGTGCCAGCCGGAGGGGTGGGTCGGGGTATGGCTACACCTTC. It yields the protein CASRRGGSGYGYTF.

The chain carries TRBV7-9 and TRBJ2-5; 7 nucleotides line up with TRBD2. V lost 1 base, J lost 2 bases, and 10 bases stayed unmatched. Germline CDR1 reads SEHNR; CDR2 reads FQNEAQ (reference sequence). This CDR3 is built from 17 residues. CDR3 in DNA: TGTGCCAGCAGCTTAGATCGGGCTAGCGGACTACAAGAGACCCAGTACTTC. It yields the protein CASSLDRASGLQETQYF. The whole variable domain, remainder taken from reference TRBV7-9 and TRBJ2-5, is DTGVSQNPRHKITKRGQNVTFRCDPISEHNRLYWYRQTLGQGPEFLTYFQNEAQLEKSRLLSDRFSAERPKGSFSTLEIQRTEQGDSAMYLCASSLDRASGLQETQYFGPGTRLLVL.

This clone was recorded a few times. This chain uses TRBV9 with TRBJ1-3; 10 positions agree with TRBD1. CDR1 is SGDLS, CDR2 YYNGEE, per germline. The CDR3 length is 15 residues. The ends lost 3 bases at V and 8 bases at J; junction bases unmatched: 8. The CDR3 DNA reads as TGTGCCAGCAGCGCCGCCGGGACAGGGGCATACACCATATATTTT. It encodes CASSAAGTGAYTIYF.

CDR3 nucleotide sequence: TGTGCCAGTAGTACCCGCAGGGAAAACACTGAAGCTTTCTTT. It is translated as CASSTRRENTEAFF. The chain couples TRBV19 to TRBJ1-1; D possibly corresponds to TRBD1 (5 bases). Germline V gives CDR1 LNHDA, CDR2 SQIVND (reference sequence). The CDR3 consists of 14 residues. V was pared by 4 bases and J by 2 bases, with 11 bases between.

The V and J genes are TRBV30 and TRBJ2-1; the match to TRBD2 covers 12 bases. This CDR3 is built from 16 residues. V lost 4 bases and J lost 0; bases outside the gene matches: 4. Germline loops: CDR1 GTSNPN, CDR2 SVGIG (reference sequence). CDR3 DNA: TGTGCCTGGAAGACTAGCGGGGGAAGCTCCTACAATGAGCAGTTCTTC. Protein sequence: CAWKTSGGSSYNEQFF.

This clone was seen only once. The chain employs TRBV6-6 and TRBJ2-7; a possible D gene is TRBD1 (6 bases). Between the trimmed V and J ends, which lost 10 bases and 2 bases, there was a span of 15 bases. The CDR3 consists of 13 residues. From germline, CDR1 is MNHNY and CDR2 SVGAGI (reference sequence). CDR3 loop: CATAQGSTYEQYF. CDR3 nucleotides: TGTGCCACTGCACAGGGATCTACCTACGAGCAGTACTTC.

This chain links TRBV6-5 with TRBJ1-2; 7 bases map to TRBD1. After removal of 8 bases from V and 2 bases from J, the junction contained 2 bases not matched to a gene. There are 12 residues in the CDR3. CDR1 and CDR2 from the germline V gene are MNHEY and SVGAGI. In DNA, the CDR3 is TGTGCCAGCGACAGGGAGAACTATGGCTACACCTTC. Its protein product is CASDRENYGYTF.

The chain joins TRBV10-1 to TRBJ2-7; TRBD2 aligns across 8 bases. Per germline, CDR1 WNHNN and CDR2 SYGVQD (reference sequence). J gave up 7 bases and V 6 bases, and 14 bases lay outside the gene matches. The CDR3 runs 15 residues. CDR3 sequence reads: CASRPGTSGEREQYF. CDR3 nucleotide sequence: TGCGCCAGCAGACCCGGGACTAGTGGAGAGAGGGAGCAGTACTTC.

The chain has TRBV29-1 and TRBJ2-1; the D gene is possibly TRBD1 (5 bases). The V gene lost 8 bases and the J gene lost 8 bases, with 16 bases spanning the gap. The CDR3 runs to 12 residues. Germline V gene sequence: CDR1 SQVTM, CDR2 ANQGSEA. The DNA for the CDR3 is TGCAGCATCATAGTGGGGCACGATGAGCAGTTCTTC. It specifies CSIIVGHDEQFF.

This clone showed up just once. The CDR3, as DNA: TGTGCCAGCACCCTTAGCGGGAGGGCGGAGACCCAGTACTTC. Encoded protein: CASTLSGRAETQYF. The chain recombines TRBV28 with TRBJ2-5, with 11 bases aligning to TRBD2. Germline CDR1 is MDHEN and CDR2 is SYDVKM. This CDR3 is built from 14 residues. V lost 7 bases and J lost 5; bases outside the gene matches: 6.

This chain connects TRBV4-3 to TRBJ1-2; D is undetermined. V was shortened by 3 bases and J by 4 bases, with 18 bases between the two germline ends. The CDR3 is 16 amino acids. The V gene's germline CDR1 is LGHNA and CDR2 YSLEER. CDR3 nucleotide sequence: TGCGCCAGCAGCCATGGTGGCCAAGAGAAGCGCTATGGCTACACCTTC. Protein: CASSHGGQEKRYGYTF.

This sequence joins TRBV6-1 and TRBJ1-4; weak D call: TRBD1 (6 bases). The CDR3 sequence is 16 residues long. Germline CDR1 reads MNHNS; CDR2 reads SASEGT. V lost 2 bases to trimming and J lost 0 bases, with 10 bases between them. CDR3 nucleotides: TGTGCCAGCAGTGAAAGGGGGGGGTCAACTAATGAAAAACTGTTTTTT. It encodes CASSERGGSTNEKLFF.

This clone occurred once. The rearrangement joins TRBV19 to TRBJ2-1, with TRBD2 identical over 7 bases. Germline V gives CDR1 LNHDA, CDR2 SQIVND (reference sequence). V shed 5 bases and J 6 bases; nucleotides not matched to a gene: 4. The CDR3 loop spans 13 amino acids. The CDR3, as DNA: TGTGCCAGTAGTCTCAGGGAGGGCAATGAGCAGTTCTTC. Its translation: CASSLREGNEQFF.

The V gene is TRBV5-1, the J gene TRBJ1-1; unclear D gene. Per the germline V gene, CDR1 is SGHRS and CDR2 is YFSETQ. Between the trimmed V and J ends, which lost 4 bases and 1 base, there was a span of 14 bases. The length of the CDR3 is 15 residues. DNA for the CDR3: TGCGCCAGCAGCCCGGTCGGGGATCCGAACACTGAAGCTTTCTTT. It is translated as CASSPVGDPNTEAFF.

The rearrangement joins TRBV4-3 to TRBJ2-2; D not resolved. V lost 4 bases to trimming and J lost 4 bases, with 28 bases between them. The CDR3 runs to 20 residues. CDR1 LGHNA and CDR2 YSLEER come from the germline V gene. The CDR3 DNA is TGCGCCAGCAGCCGTCATTCTCCGGGTTCTTCTGACTTTTTCACCGGGGAGCTGTTTTTT. Encoded protein: CASSRHSPGSSDFFTGELFF.

This rearrangement joins TRBV6-5 to TRBJ2-2; no definite D call. The V end was cut by 7 bases, the J end by 5 bases, with 8 bases between. CDR3 length: 12 residues. Germline assignment: CDR1 MNHEY and CDR2 SVGAGI. The CDR3 bases are TGTGCCAGCAACCTAAATACCGGGGAGCTGTTTTTT. This encodes CASNLNTGELFF.